One sample yielded the 17 T cell receptor beta chains listed below, sequenced in a study of sequential checkpoint blockade in melanoma. The sample's treatment: randomized to nivolumab then ipilimumab (arm A) or the reverse (arm B). The table came from immunoSEQ multiplex PCR; TCRdb's copy has only in-frame clones and leaves some out. The repertoire holds about 40,000 clones, 86% seen once, with less than 15% in the top ten. The sample in question was CD8+ T cells sorted from blood (inferred from file names), obtained from a patient given nivolumab and ipilimumab in sequence. The receptor set was obtained from a human donor with melanoma.

The chain has TRBV27 and TRBJ2-7; 7 nucleotides match TRBD2. The length of the CDR3 is 13 residues. The junction had 10 bases not matched to a gene; V was cut back by 7 bases and J by 7 bases. From germline, CDR1 is MNHEY and CDR2 SMNVEV (reference sequence). The CDR3 DNA reads as TGTGCCAGCACTCACAGTTGGGGGGGGGAGCAGTACGTC. This codes for CASTHSWGGEQYV.

The count of this clone is one. The genes are TRBV7-8 and TRBJ1-1; D is unclear. The V and J ends lost 4 bases and 1 base respectively, with 16 bases between them. The CDR3 is made up of 16 amino acids. CDR1 is SGHVS and CDR2 is FQNEAQ in the germline V gene. The CDR3 coding sequence is TGTGCCAGCAGCTCCTATCCCGAGCCTGGGAACACTGAAGCTTTCTTT. Its translation: CASSSYPEPGNTEAFF. Combining the CDR3 with reference TRBV7-8 and TRBJ1-1 gives the whole variable domain GAGVSQSPRYKVAKRGQDVALRCDPISGHVSLFWYQQALGQGPEFLTYFQNEAQLDKSGLPSDRFFAERPEGSVSTLKIQRTQQEDSAVYLCASSSYPEPGNTEAFFGQGTRLTVV.

The chain joins TRBV6-1 to TRBJ1-5; TRBD1 matches at 7 bases. The CDR3 is 14 residues long. Germline CDR1 and CDR2: MNHNS and SASEGT. V lost 5 bases to trimming and J lost 4 bases; unmatched junction nucleotides: 5. As DNA, the CDR3 is TGTGCCAGCAGTCCCGGGACAGCTAATCAGCCCCAGCATTTT. Amino acid sequence: CASSPGTANQPQHF.

The rearrangement links TRBV27 to TRBJ1-5, with a tentative D call TRBD1 (6 bases). There are 17 residues in the CDR3. Trimming pared 5 bases from V and 0 bases from J, leaving 17 bases between. Germline assignment: CDR1 MNHEY and CDR2 SMNVEV (reference sequence). The CDR3 protein is CASSPAQGWDSNQPQHF. The CDR3 nucleotides are TGTGCCAGCAGTCCTGCACAGGGCTGGGATAGCAATCAGCCCCAGCATTTT.

The J gene is TRBJ2-2, the V gene TRBV11-1; tentatively, D is TRBD1 (5 bases). Germline V gives CDR1 SGHAT, CDR2 FQDESV (reference sequence). CDR3 size: 14 residues. V was clipped by 4 bases and J by 6 bases, with 12 bases between them. CDR3 sequence reads: CASSSTQGSGELFF. The CDR3, as DNA: TGTGCCAGCAGCTCAACGCAGGGATCCGGGGAGCTGTTTTTT.

The CDR3 protein is CASSWAGSSSPLHF. CDR3 sequence (DNA): TGTGCCAGCAGCTGGGCAGGGTCAAGTTCACCCCTCCACTTT. The chain has TRBV5-6 and TRBJ1-6, with D tentatively TRBD1 (5 bases). V was pared by 3 bases and J by 9 bases, with 13 bases between. The germline CDR1 and CDR2 sequences are SGHDT and YYEEEE. This CDR3 comprises 14 residues.

This sequence joins TRBV7-3 and TRBJ1-1, with D perhaps TRBD1 (5 bases). This CDR3 is built from 16 residues. V was pared by 2 bases and J by 7 bases, with 20 bases between. Germline loops: CDR1 SGHTA, CDR2 FQGTGA. CDR3 sequence reads: CASSLSRDSPGNEAFF. The CDR3 bases are TGTGCCAGCAGCTTATCGCGAGACAGCCCAGGAAATGAAGCTTTCTTT.

The V and J genes are TRBV27 and TRBJ2-1, with D possibly TRBD1 on 6 matching bases. Trimming left V 8 bases short and J 7 bases short, with 18 bases between. This CDR3 contains 14 residues. Germline V CDR1 and CDR2: MNHEY, SMNVEV (reference sequence). The CDR3 is CASVDRKVKNEQFF. DNA of the CDR3: TGTGCCAGCGTCGACAGGAAGGTAAAAAATGAGCAGTTCTTC.

The chain links TRBV19 to TRBJ1-5; possibly TRBD1 for D (6 bases). The CDR3 loop spans 14 amino acids. Trimming removed 6 bases at V and 4 bases at J, with 13 bases between. The germline V gene encodes CDR1 LNHDA and CDR2 SQIVND (reference sequence). CDR3 nucleotide sequence: TGTGCCAGTAGGTGGCAGGGGCCTAATCAGCCCCAGCATTTT. It encodes CASRWQGPNQPQHF.

This chain joins TRBV28 and TRBJ1-4, with D perhaps matching TRBD1 (5 bases). Per the germline V gene, CDR1 is MDHEN and CDR2 is SYDVKM. CDR3 length: 12 amino acids. V was shortened by 8 bases and J by 2 bases, with 6 bases between the two germline ends. The CDR3 is CASGATNEKLFF. CDR3 DNA sequence: TGTGCCAGCGGGGCGACTAATGAAAAACTGTTTTTT.

The CDR3 reads CASSLSTTGGGEGYTF. DNA of the CDR3: TGTGCCAGCAGTTTATCAACTACAGGGGGGGGTGAGGGCTACACCTTC. The chain couples TRBV28 to TRBJ1-2, with 8 bases lining up with TRBD1. The CDR3 spans 16 residues. Germline V lookup: CDR1 MDHEN, CDR2 SYDVKM. The J segment lost 8 bases and the V segment lost 1 base, leaving 12 bases of the junction unmatched.

The chain recombines TRBV4-1 with TRBJ2-2, with TRBD1 identical over 10 bases. The trim removed 4 bases at V and 3 bases at J, leaving 2 bases unmatched. Germline V gene lookup returns CDR1 MGHRA and CDR2 YSYEKL. This CDR3 region has 15 residues. The CDR3 nucleotides are TGCGCCAGCAGCCTTGGACAGGGGGACACCGGGGAGCTGTTTTTT. Translating it yields CASSLGQGDTGELFF.

J is TRBJ1-1 and V is TRBV5-1; D is possibly TRBD1 (5 bases). The V gene lost 8 bases and the J gene lost 4 bases, with 12 bases spanning the gap. The CDR3 contains 12 residues. In germline, CDR1 is SGHRS, CDR2 YFSETQ. The CDR3: CASMGGSTEAFF. CDR3 DNA: TGCGCCAGTATGGGGGGGTCCACTGAAGCTTTCTTT.

The chain links TRBV7-9 to TRBJ1-2; 9 bases fit TRBD1. This CDR3 region has 15 residues. V lost 5 bases, J lost 0 bases, and 4 bases stayed unmatched. Germline V lookup: CDR1 SEHNR, CDR2 FQNEAQ (reference sequence). This CDR3 reads CASSPGTGTNYGYTF. CDR3 nucleotide sequence: TGTGCCAGCAGCCCGGGGACAGGGACTAACTATGGCTACACCTTC.

The rearrangement joins TRBV7-9 to TRBJ1-4, with no clear D. This CDR3 is built from 16 residues. Trimming pared 5 bases from V and 1 base from J, leaving 14 bases between. Germline loops: CDR1 SEHNR, CDR2 FQNEAQ (reference sequence). This CDR3 reads CASSPRFEETNEKLFF. The DNA for the CDR3 is TGTGCCAGCAGCCCACGGTTCGAGGAAACTAATGAAAAACTGTTTTTT. The complete variable domain, with remaining parts taken from reference TRBV7-9 and TRBJ1-4, reads DTGVSQNPRHKITKRGQNVTFRCDPISEHNRLYWYRQTLGQGPEFLTYFQNEAQLEKSRLLSDRFSAERPKGSFSTLEIQRTEQGDSAMYLCASSPRFEETNEKLFFGSGTQLSVL.

The sample holds one count of this clone. This chain connects TRBV7-9 to TRBJ2-1; D might be TRBD2 (6 bases). The CDR3 has 13 amino acids. Trimming stripped 5 bases from V and 5 bases from J, with 10 bases between. Germline V gives CDR1 SEHNR, CDR2 FQNEAQ (reference sequence). DNA of the CDR3: TGTGCCAGCAGCACGGGACTTCACAATGAGCAGTTCTTC. As protein: CASSTGLHNEQFF.

V is TRBV5-1 and J is TRBJ2-1, with 7 bases matching TRBD2. With 5 bases clipped from V and 7 bases from J, the junction kept 21 bases outside the gene matches. The CDR3 runs to 18 residues. Germline CDR1 reads SGHRS; CDR2 reads YFSETQ. CDR3 bases: TGCGCCAGCAGAGAAAGGATTGGCGGGAGTACGCTTTGGAATGAGCAGTTCTTC. Translation gives CASRERIGGSTLWNEQFF.